This TCR beta chain was sequenced in a study of neurological immune-mediated disorders. Germline lookup yields CDR1 SGHRS and CDR2 YFSETQ. The CDR3 totals 15 residues. V was pared by 5 bases and J by 4 bases, with 18 bases between. With 10-nucleotide random UMIs, 5'RACE was used to make the cDNA. TCRdb analysed the 5' RACE reads with MiXCR anew, one entry per CDR3 protein. The sample records 20,000 to 25,000 distinct CDR3 sequences, less than 11% being singletons. The chain couples TRBV5-1 to TRBJ1-2; TRBD1 might be the D (5 bases). Sequencing was done on a sample of PBMCs. The receptor was derived from a woman between 55 and 75 years old with HTLV-1-associated myelopathy (HAM/TSP). The CDR3 coding sequence is TGCGCCAGCAGGCTAGGTCGGGACCCCCCCTATGGCTACACCTTC. Translation gives CASRLGRDPPYGYTF.